This is a list of T cell receptor beta chains from one sample in a study of response to subunit inactivated influenza vaccine. TCRdb itself ran the RT-PCR reads through MiXCR, one entry per CDR3 protein. Counted here are around 760,000 distinct CDR3 sequences, more than 11% occurring once; the ten biggest clones make up 5.5% to 8%. Sequenced material: PBMCs from blood, taken 14 to 15 days before vaccination. The receptors come from a man aged 45-60 years who received an inactivated influenza vaccine. Each CDR3 is given with its conserved first and last residue. Each record gives: J gene, D gene, V gene, CDR3 length, clone size, CDR3 DNA, CDR3 protein. The D gene is left open where the match is weak. Part of the rows lack a size; the others show once, few, many or a class for expanded clones.

>TRBJ1-4|NA|TRBV11-2|15|many
TGTGCCAGCAGCCGTACAATGGCCGTGGGTGAAAAACTGTTTTTT
CASSRTMAVGEKLFF
>TRBJ2-5|NA|TRBV25-1|14|NA
TGTGCCAGCAGTGATTCGGGGGCCCAAGAGACCCAGTACTTC
CASSDSGAQETQYF
>TRBJ1-3|NA|TRBV6-2/TRBV6-3|14|few
TGTGCCAGCAGTTCGGAGAGCTCTGGAAACACCATATATTTT
CASSSESSGNTIYF
>TRBJ2-4|NA|TRBV7-2|13|few
TGTGCCAGCAGCTTACTAGAGAGAAACATTCAGTACTTC
CASSLLERNIQYF
>TRBJ2-6|NA|TRBV4-3|15|few
TGCGCCAGCAGCCGATCTGACTCTGGGGCCAACGTCCTGACTTTC
CASSRSDSGANVLTF
>TRBJ1-5|NA|TRBV5-5|16|NA
TGTGCCAGCAGCTTGGCCGGGCAATATAGCAATCAGCCCCAGCATTTT
CASSLAGQYSNQPQHF
>TRBJ2-3|NA|TRBV4-3|13|many
TGCGCCAGCAGCCAAGAGGGGGGCCGTACGCAGTATTTT
CASSQEGGRTQYF
>TRBJ1-3|NA|TRBV6-5|18|few
TGTGCCAGCAGTTCCGCCTTGGGTCGGGGTTCCTCTGGAAACACCATATATTTT
CASSSALGRGSSGNTIYF
>TRBJ1-5|NA|TRBV10-3|14|NA
TGTGCCATCAGTGTCGGTGATAGCAATCAGCCCCAGCATTTT
CAISVGDSNQPQHF
>TRBJ2-5|NA|TRBV7-2|15|few
TGTGCCAGCAGCTTAGTTGGATTTTCGGTAGAGACCCAGTACTTC
CASSLVGFSVETQYF
>TRBJ2-2|NA|TRBV5-6|18|many
TGTGCCAGCAGCTTGGGGATGCATTTCCAGCAGGGGACCGGGGAGCTGTTTTTT
CASSLGMHFQQGTGELFF
>TRBJ1-5|NA|TRBV21-1|14|NA
TGTGCCAGCAGCCCGGGACAGGGCCTTCAGCCCCAGCATTTT
CASSPGQGLQPQHF
>TRBJ2-3|TRBD1|TRBV5-1|15|many
TGCGCCAGCAGCCGGACAGGGTCTAGCACAGATACGCAGTATTTT
CASSRTGSSTDTQYF
>TRBJ2-7|NA|TRBV12-3/TRBV12-4|13|few
TGTGCCAGCAGTTTCCGGACCGGCTACGAGCAGTACTTC
CASSFRTGYEQYF
>TRBJ1-5|NA|TRBV28|12|NA
TGTGCCACCCGACAGGAGTATCAGCCCCAGCATTTT
CATRQEYQPQHF
>TRBJ2-7|NA|TRBV6-5|11|NA
TGTGCCAGCAGTTACAAGAGCGAGCAGTACTTC
CASSYKSEQYF
>TRBJ2-7|NA|TRBV3-1|14|few
TGTGCCAGCAGCCCCGCTGGCAGACCCTACGAGCAGTACTTC
CASSPAGRPYEQYF
>TRBJ1-1|TRBD1|TRBV27|16|many
TGTGCCAGCAGTTCGCACCCGGGACAGGGTTCCTTTGAAGCTTTCTTT
CASSSHPGQGSFEAFF
>TRBJ2-7|NA|TRBV12-3/TRBV12-4|14|many
TGTGCCAGCAGTTTGTCGGCTTTCGGCTACGAGCAGTACTTC
CASSLSAFGYEQYF
>TRBJ2-5|NA|TRBV3-1|15|NA
TGTGCCAGCAGCCCCCGGCGGAGGGCGGGAGAGACCCAGTACTTC
CASSPRRRAGETQYF
>TRBJ1-4|TRBD1|TRBV7-9|14|NA
TGTGCCAGCAGCTTGCCGGGACAGGGGGCGGAACTGTTTTTT
CASSLPGQGAELFF
>TRBJ2-5|NA|TRBV29-1|14|many
TGCAGCGTTGAAGCCATCCGTGATAGGGAGACCCAGTACTTC
CSVEAIRDRETQYF
>TRBJ2-5|TRBD2|TRBV5-1|14|NA
TGCGCCAGCAGCACCGGACTAGCCTATGAGACCCAGTACTTC
CASSTGLAYETQYF
>TRBJ2-4|NA|TRBV28|14|few
TGTGCCAGCAGTTTAGAGGGGTTGGGAAACATTCAGTACTTC
CASSLEGLGNIQYF
>TRBJ2-7|TRBD1|TRBV29-1|14|few
TGCAGCGTCGGACAGGGGGGGAGCTCCTACGAGCAGTACTTC
CSVGQGGSSYEQYF
>TRBJ2-3|NA|TRBV18|14|NA
TGTGCCAGTGTGGCGGGCCCTAGCACAGATACGCAGTATTTT
CASVAGPSTDTQYF
>TRBJ2-7|NA|TRBV28|15|few
TGTGCCAGCAGTCTCCCGAAAGGGTTTTCCTACGAGCAGTACTTC
CASSLPKGFSYEQYF
>TRBJ2-1|TRBD2|TRBV5-1|16|few
TGCGCCAGCAGCTTGGCCCACCGAGCGGGGGCCACTGAGCAGTTCTTC
CASSLAHRAGATEQFF
>TRBJ1-6|TRBD1|TRBV14|14|few
TGTGCCAGCAGCCAGGGCAGGGGGAGTTTACCCCTCCACTTT
CASSQGRGSLPLHF
>TRBJ1-1|NA|TRBV10-3|13|NA
TGTGCCATGAACCGGGACAAGAACACTGAAGCTTTCTTT
CAMNRDKNTEAFF
>TRBJ2-3|NA|TRBV5-5|17|NA
TGTGCCAGCAGCTTGGAGGGGGGGGACAGATTCACAGATACGCAGTATTTT
CASSLEGGDRFTDTQYF
>TRBJ2-7|TRBD2|TRBV5-1|15|NA
TGCGCCAGCAGCCCTTTTGCGGGGGGATCCTACGAGCAGTACTTC
CASSPFAGGSYEQYF
>TRBJ2-5|NA|TRBV7-2|14|NA
TGTGCCAGCAGCCGGGGACCGAGCCAAGAGACCCAGTACTTC
CASSRGPSQETQYF
>TRBJ2-3|TRBD2|TRBV20-1|14|many
TGCAGTGCTTGTAGCGGGGTTAGCACAGATACGCAGTATTTT
CSACSGVSTDTQYF
>TRBJ1-1|NA|TRBV29-1|12|NA
TGCAGCGTTGAAAGGGGGAACACTGAAGCTTTCTTT
CSVERGNTEAFF
>TRBJ1-5|NA|TRBV2|15|NA
TGTGCCAGCAGGCCTCTCCGGAATAGCAATCAGCCCCAGCATTTT
CASRPLRNSNQPQHF
>TRBJ2-7|TRBD2|TRBV5-5|16|few
TGTGCCAGCAGCTTACGGACTAGCGGGAGAGCGTACGAGCAGTACTTC
CASSLRTSGRAYEQYF
>TRBJ2-7|NA|TRBV6-2/TRBV6-3|13|many
TGTGCCAGCAGTCGATCGGGCTCCTACGAGCAGTACTTC
CASSRSGSYEQYF
>TRBJ2-3|TRBD2|TRBV28|16|many
TGTGCCAGCAGATCTAAACTAGCGGGGTCCACAGATACGCAGTATTTT
CASRSKLAGSTDTQYF
>TRBJ2-1|TRBD1|TRBV20-1|14|few
TGCAGTGCTACTGTCCCGGGACAGGGACCCGGGCAGTTCTTC
CSATVPGQGPGQFF
>TRBJ2-1|NA|TRBV5-1|16|many
TGCGCCAGCAGCTCGAGGGGCGGGATGGACCCCAATGAGCAGTTCTTC
CASSSRGGMDPNEQFF
>TRBJ2-5|NA|TRBV6-2/TRBV6-3|11|many
TGTGCCAGCAGTTACGTTGAGACCCAGTACTTC
CASSYVETQYF
>TRBJ1-2|NA|TRBV29-1|11|few
TGCAGCGCCTCGCGGGGGGAAGGGGACACCTTC
CSASRGEGDTF
>TRBJ2-7|TRBD2|TRBV15|16|NA
TGTGCCACCAGCAGGGGTCGTTCTAGCGGGACACTCGAGCAGTACTTC
CATSRGRSSGTLEQYF
>TRBJ1-4|NA|TRBV20-1|13|few
TGCAGTGCTAGACAGGGTGCTAATGAAAAACTGTTTTTT
CSARQGANEKLFF